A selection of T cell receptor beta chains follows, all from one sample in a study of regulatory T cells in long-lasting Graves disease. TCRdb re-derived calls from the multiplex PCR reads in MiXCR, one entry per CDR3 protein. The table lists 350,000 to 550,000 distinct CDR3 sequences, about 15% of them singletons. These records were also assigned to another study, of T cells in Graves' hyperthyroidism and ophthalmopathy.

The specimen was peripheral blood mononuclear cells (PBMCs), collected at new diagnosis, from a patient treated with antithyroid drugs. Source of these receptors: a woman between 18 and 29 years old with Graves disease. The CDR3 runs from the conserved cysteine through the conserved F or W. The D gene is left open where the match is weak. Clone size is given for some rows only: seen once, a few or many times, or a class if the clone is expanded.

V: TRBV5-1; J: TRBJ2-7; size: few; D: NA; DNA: TGCGCCAGCACGAGCCGGGACCCTACCTACGAGCAGTACTTC; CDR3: CASTSRDPTYEQYF
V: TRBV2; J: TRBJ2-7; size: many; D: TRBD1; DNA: TGTGCCAGCAGTGAAACACAGGGGGTCGAGCAGTACTTC; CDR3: CASSETQGVEQYF
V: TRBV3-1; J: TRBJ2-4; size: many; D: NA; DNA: TGTGCCAGCAGCCAACCAGGAACCAACATTCAGTACTTC; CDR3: CASSQPGTNIQYF
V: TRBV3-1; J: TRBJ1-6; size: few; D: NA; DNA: TGTGCCAGCAGCCAAGCGATTCGGGTGGATTCACCCCTCCACTTT; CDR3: CASSQAIRVDSPLHF
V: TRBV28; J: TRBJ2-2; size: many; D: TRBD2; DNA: TGTGCCAGCAGACCCCCTAGCGGGACTTACACCGGGGAGCTGTTTTTT; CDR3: CASRPPSGTYTGELFF
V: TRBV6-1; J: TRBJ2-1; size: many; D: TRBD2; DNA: TGTGCGAGCAAGTACCCGGGAGGATACAATGAGCAGTTCTTC; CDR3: CASKYPGGYNEQFF
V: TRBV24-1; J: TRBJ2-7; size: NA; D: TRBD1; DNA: TGTGCCACCAGCACCATACAGGGGGCTGGTGAGCAGTACTTC; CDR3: CATSTIQGAGEQYF
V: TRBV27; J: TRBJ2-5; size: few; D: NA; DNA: TGTGCCAGCAGTTTGCAGGGGCAAGAGACCCAGTACTTC; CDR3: CASSLQGQETQYF
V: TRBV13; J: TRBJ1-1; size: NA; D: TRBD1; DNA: TGTGCCAGCAGCCTCAGGGACAGGGAGAGGCGGGCTTTCTTT; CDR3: CASSLRDRERRAFF
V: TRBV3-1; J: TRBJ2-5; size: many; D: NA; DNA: TGTGCCAGCAGCCTTGATTGGGGGGAGACCCAGTACTTC; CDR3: CASSLDWGETQYF
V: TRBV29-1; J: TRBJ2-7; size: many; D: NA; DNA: TGCAGCGTGTGGGGGGGGGGGACAGACGAGCAGTACTTC; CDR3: CSVWGGGTDEQYF
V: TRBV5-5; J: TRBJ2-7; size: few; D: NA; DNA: TGTGCCAGCAGCTTGGTAGGCAGTCGGAACGACGAGCAGTACTTC; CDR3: CASSLVGSRNDEQYF
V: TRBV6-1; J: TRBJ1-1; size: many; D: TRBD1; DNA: TGTGCCAGCAGAAACACAGGGGGCGCTTGGGCTTTCTTT; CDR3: CASRNTGGAWAFF
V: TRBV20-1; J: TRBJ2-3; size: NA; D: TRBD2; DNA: TGCAGTGCCGCCGCTGGACTAGCGGGAGGCAGGACAGATACGCAGTATTTT; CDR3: CSAAAGLAGGRTDTQYF
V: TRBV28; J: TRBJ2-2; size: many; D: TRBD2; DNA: TGTGCCAGCAGTTTAACGGGAGGGGTCACCGGGGAGCTGTTTTTT; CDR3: CASSLTGGVTGELFF
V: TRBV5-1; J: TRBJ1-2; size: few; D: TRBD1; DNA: TGCGCCAGCAGCTTGGAGGGACAGATCTATGGCTACACCTTC; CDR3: CASSLEGQIYGYTF
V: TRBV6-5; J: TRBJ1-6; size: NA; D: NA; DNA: TGTGCCAGCAGTTTACAGCCCGGAACGTCACCCCTCCACTTT; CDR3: CASSLQPGTSPLHF
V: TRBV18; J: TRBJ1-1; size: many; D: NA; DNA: TGTGCCAGCTCACCAGCGAAGAACACTGAAGCTTTCTTT; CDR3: CASSPAKNTEAFF
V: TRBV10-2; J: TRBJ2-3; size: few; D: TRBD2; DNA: TGTGCCAGCAGCGTTCTAGCGGGAAGCACAGATACGCAGTATTTT; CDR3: CASSVLAGSTDTQYF
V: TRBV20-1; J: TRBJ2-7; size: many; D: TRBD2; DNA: TGCATCCCTGGAGGGGGACTAGCGGGAAGATACTACGAGCAGTACTTC; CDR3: CIPGGGLAGRYYEQYF
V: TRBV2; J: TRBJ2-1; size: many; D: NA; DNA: TGTGCCAGCACGACCCCGGGGACTGAGCAGTTCTTC; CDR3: CASTTPGTEQFF
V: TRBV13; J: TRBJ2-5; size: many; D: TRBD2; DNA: TGTGCCAGCAGCGGGGAGGGACTAGCGGGAACGTACCAAGAGACCCAGTACTTC; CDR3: CASSGEGLAGTYQETQYF
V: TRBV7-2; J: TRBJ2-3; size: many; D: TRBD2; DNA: TGTGCCAGCAGACTCCCCCTTAGCGGGAGGGGTAGCACAGATACGCAGTATTTT; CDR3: CASRLPLSGRGSTDTQYF